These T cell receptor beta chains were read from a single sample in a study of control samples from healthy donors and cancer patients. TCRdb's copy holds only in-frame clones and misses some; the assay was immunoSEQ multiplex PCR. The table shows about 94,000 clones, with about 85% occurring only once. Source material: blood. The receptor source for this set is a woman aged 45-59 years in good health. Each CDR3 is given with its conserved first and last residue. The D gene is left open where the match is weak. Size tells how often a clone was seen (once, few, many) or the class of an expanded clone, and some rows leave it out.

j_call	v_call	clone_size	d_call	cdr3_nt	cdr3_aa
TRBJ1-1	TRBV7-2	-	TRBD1	TGTGCCAGCAGCTTTATGGGGACAGGGGACACTGAAGCTTTCTTT	CASSFMGTGDTEAFF
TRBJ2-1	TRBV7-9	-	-	TGTGCCAGCAGCCAAGGGGGCGGGGATTACAATGAGCAGTTCTTC	CASSQGGGDYNEQFF
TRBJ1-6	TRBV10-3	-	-	TGTGCCATCAGTGAGGGGGGGGCTTCACCCCTCCACTTT	CAISEGGASPLHF
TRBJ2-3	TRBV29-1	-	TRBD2	TGCAGCGTTGAAATAGCGGGAGGCACAGATACGCAGTATTTT	CSVEIAGGTDTQYF
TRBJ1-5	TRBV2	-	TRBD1	TGTGCCAGCAGTGAAGGACTAACCTGGACAGGGTATCAGCCCCAGCATTTT	CASSEGLTWTGYQPQHF
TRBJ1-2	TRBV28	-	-	TGTGCCAGCAGTAGAACAGGGTTCTATGGCTACACCTTC	CASSRTGFYGYTF
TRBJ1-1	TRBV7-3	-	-	TGTGCCAGCAGCTCTCAACCGCCAGGGGCAAGGGGGAACACTGAAGCTTTCTTT	CASSSQPPGARGNTEAFF
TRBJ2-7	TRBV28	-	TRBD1	TGTGCCAGCAGTTCCCCGGGACAGGGGTCCTACGAGCAGTACTTC	CASSSPGQGSYEQYF
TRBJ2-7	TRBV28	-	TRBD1	TGTGCCAGCAGTCTGTGGACAGGATACGAGCAGTACTTC	CASSLWTGYEQYF
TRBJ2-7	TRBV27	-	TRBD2	TGTGCCAGCAGTATCGCGGCTAGCGGCCTAATTGCTTACGAGCAGTACTTC	CASSIAASGLIAYEQYF
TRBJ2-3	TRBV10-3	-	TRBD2	TGTGCCATCAGTTATCGGACTAGCCGGAGCGGTTTGGATACGCAGTATTTT	CAISYRTSRSGLDTQYF
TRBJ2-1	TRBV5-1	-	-	TGCGCCAGCAGCCCGGTTTCCGAAAGTGAGCAGTTCTTC	CASSPVSESEQFF
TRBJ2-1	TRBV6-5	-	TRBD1	TGTGCCAGCAGACGGGACAGGGGAGGCAATGAGCAGTTCTTC	CASRRDRGGNEQFF
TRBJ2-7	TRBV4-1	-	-	TGCGCCAGCAGCCAAGTGGGGGCCCAAGGGGGTCTCTACGAGCAGTACTTC	CASSQVGAQGGLYEQYF
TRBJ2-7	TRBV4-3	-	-	TGCGCCAGCAGCCAAGACGGTGCAGGGGTGTCCTACGAGCAGTACTTC	CASSQDGAGVSYEQYF
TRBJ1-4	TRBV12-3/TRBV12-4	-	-	TGTGCCAGCGGGCGTGAAAAACTGTTTTTT	CASGREKLFF
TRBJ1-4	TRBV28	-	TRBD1	TGTGCCAGCAGTTTCCCGGGACAGGGTAATGAAAAACTGTTTTTT	CASSFPGQGNEKLFF
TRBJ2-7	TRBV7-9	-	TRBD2	TGTGCCAGCAGCTTCGGGGGGACGGGTGGTGGCAGAACCGGGGAGCAGTACTTC	CASSFGGTGGGRTGEQYF
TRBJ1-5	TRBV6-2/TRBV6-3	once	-	TGTGCCAGCAGTTTCAGCAATCAGCCCCAGCATTTT	CASSFSNQPQHF
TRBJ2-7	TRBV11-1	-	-	TGTGCCAGCAGCCAGACTGCCTACGAGCAGTACTTC	CASSQTAYEQYF
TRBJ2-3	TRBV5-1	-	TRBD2	TGCGCCAGCAGCTCACTTGGACTAGCGGGTACAGATACGCAGTATTTT	CASSSLGLAGTDTQYF
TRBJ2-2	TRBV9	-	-	TGTGCCAGCAGCGTAGTAGAACAGGCCGGGGAGCTGTTTTTT	CASSVVEQAGELFF
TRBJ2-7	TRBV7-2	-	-	TGTGCCAGCAACCCCTATACAGGGCACGAGCAGTACTTC	CASNPYTGHEQYF
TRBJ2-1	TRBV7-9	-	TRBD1	TGTGCCAGCAGCCCTTCCAGGGGGCAGTCCTACAATGAGCAGTTCTTC	CASSPSRGQSYNEQFF
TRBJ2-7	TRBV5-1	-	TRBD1	TGCGCCAGCAGCTTGGGGTGGACAGGGTCCTACGAGCAGTACTTC	CASSLGWTGSYEQYF
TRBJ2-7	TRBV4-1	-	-	TGCGCCAGCAGCCTCAACCCCCGCCGGGGGCCGCCATCCTACGAGCAGTACTTC	CASSLNPRRGPPSYEQYF
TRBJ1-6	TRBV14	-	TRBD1	TGTGCCAGCAGCCCTTATAGACAGGGCGGGAATTCACCCCTCCACTTT	CASSPYRQGGNSPLHF
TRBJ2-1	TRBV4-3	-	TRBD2	TGCGCCAGCACTCCGGGACTAGCTATCAATGAGCAGTTCTTC	CASTPGLAINEQFF
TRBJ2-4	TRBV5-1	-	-	TGCGCCAACAAAATGAGCGGGCTAGCCAAAAACATTCAGTACTTC	CANKMSGLAKNIQYF
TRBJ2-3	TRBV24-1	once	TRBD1	TGTGCCACCAGTGATTCAGGGACAGGGGCGGCGGATACGCAGTATTTT	CATSDSGTGAADTQYF
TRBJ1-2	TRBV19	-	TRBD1	TGTGCCAGTAGCCCTTCAAGGGGACAGCAGTATGGCTACACCTTC	CASSPSRGQQYGYTF
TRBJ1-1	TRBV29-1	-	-	TGCAGCGTCAGAGGGGGGGGAGGAACTGAAGCTTTCTTT	CSVRGGGGTEAFF
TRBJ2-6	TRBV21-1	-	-	TGTGCCAGCAGCAAAGGGAAGGGGAACCCTGGGGCCAACGTCCTGACTTTC	CASSKGKGNPGANVLTF
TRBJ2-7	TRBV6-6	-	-	TGTGCCAGCAGTTACTCGAGGAGGGGGAGCTCCTACGAGCAGTACTTC	CASSYSRRGSSYEQYF
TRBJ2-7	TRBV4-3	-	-	TGCGCCAGCAGCCAAGATTACTCGGGTGAGCAGTACTTC	CASSQDYSGEQYF
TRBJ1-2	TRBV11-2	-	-	TGTGCCAGCAGCTTCCCGCAGGGCGAGGACTATGGCTACACCTTC	CASSFPQGEDYGYTF
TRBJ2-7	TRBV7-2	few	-	TGTGCCAGCAGCCCCGGGAGCGGGACAGCTTCCTACGAGCAGTACTTC	CASSPGSGTASYEQYF
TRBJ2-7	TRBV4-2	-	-	TGTGCCAGCAGCCAAGGGGCAGGGAAGTACGAGCAGTACTTC	CASSQGAGKYEQYF
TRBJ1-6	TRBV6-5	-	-	TGTGCCAGCACCCAGGACCCGGGGGGATTTACCCTCCACTTT	CASTQDPGGFTLHF
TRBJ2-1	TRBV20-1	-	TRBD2	TGCAGTGCTAGTCCCCTAGCGGATTACAATGAGCAGTTCTTC	CSASPLADYNEQFF
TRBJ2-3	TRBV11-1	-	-	TGTGCCAGCAGCCGACTGAGGGCCGGAGATACGCAGTATTTT	CASSRLRAGDTQYF
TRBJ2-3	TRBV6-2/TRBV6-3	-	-	TGTGCCAGCAGTCGTACCGGGACAATGGGACCGTCTTTT	CASSRTGTMGPSF
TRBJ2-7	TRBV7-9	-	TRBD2	TGTGCCAGCAGCTCCGGACTAGCGGGACGCGAGCAGTACTTC	CASSSGLAGREQYF
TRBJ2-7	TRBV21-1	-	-	TGTGCCAGCAGCAAAGGGGGCGGAGCGGATCCCCACGAGCAGTACTTC	CASSKGGGADPHEQYF
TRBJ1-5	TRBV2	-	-	TGTGCCAGCGGCCCCCCGAGTCCCCAGCATTTT	CASGPPSPQHF
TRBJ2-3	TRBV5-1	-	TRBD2	TGCGCCAGCAGCCGTCTAGCGGGAGTCACAGATACGCAGTATTTT	CASSRLAGVTDTQYF
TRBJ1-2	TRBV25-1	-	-	TGTGCCAGCAGTAAAAATGCGGGGAGGGGCCGATCCCTCTATGGCTACACCTTC	CASSKNAGRGRSLYGYTF
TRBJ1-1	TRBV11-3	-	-	TGTGCCAGCAGCTTTAATGAGAACCTTGAAGCTTTCTTT	CASSFNENLEAFF
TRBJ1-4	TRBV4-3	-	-	TGCGCCAGCAGCCAAGAGGGCCAGGGACGAGAAAAACTGTTTTTT	CASSQEGQGREKLFF
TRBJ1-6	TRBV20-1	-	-	TGCAGTGCTAGTTTCTCGGGGCGAGATAATTCACCCCTCCACTTT	CSASFSGRDNSPLHF
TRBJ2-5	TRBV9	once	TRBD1	TGTGCCAGCAGCGTAGGGAACCTGGACAGGGGTGGGACCCAGTACTTC	CASSVGNLDRGGTQYF
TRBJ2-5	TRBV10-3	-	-	TGTGCCATCAGTGAGTCGCTTGGTGGGGAGACCCAGTACTTC	CAISESLGGETQYF
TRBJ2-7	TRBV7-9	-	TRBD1	TGTGCCAGCAGCTTATATATTGGGACAGCCCACTACGAGCAGTACTTC	CASSLYIGTAHYEQYF
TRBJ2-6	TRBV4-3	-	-	TGCGCCAGCAGCCCAAGTCCCCCCCTATGGGTCGCAGGGGCCAACGTCCTGACTTTC	CASSPSPPLWVAGANVLTF